This T cell receptor beta chain was documented in a study of post-analysis software for immune sequencing data. Study-level findings and limits: Controls had lower frequencies than patients of four or five TRBV segments, which included TRBV5-6, TRBV5-1 and TRBV20-1.

The germline CDR1 and CDR2 sequences are MNHEY and SMNVEV (reference sequence). The CDR3 is made up of 14 amino acids. V was trimmed by 5 bases and J by 3 bases, leaving 14 bases between them. Built from TCR beta cDNA, the libraries had unique molecular identifiers in them. TCRdb analysed the PCR reads with MiXCR anew, one entry per CDR3 protein. Found here are 170,000 or so distinct CDR3 sequences, approximately 31% of them singletons; the top ten hold about 1.6%. Notes on this clonotype: Its antigen remains unknown.

The V call is TRBV27, the J call TRBJ2-7; D might be TRBD2 (5 bases). Sequenced sample: blood. This receptor was obtained from a girl aged 10-17 years with multiple sclerosis. Here the CDR3 reads CASSLSAGGYEQYF. CDR3 in DNA: TGTGCCAGCAGTCTTAGTGCAGGAGGCTACGAGCAGTACTTC.